This T cell receptor (beta chain) came from a study of CD8 T cells in ankylosing spondylitis. Overall study findings and caveats: Relatively rare in peripheral blood, disease-linked clones were also CD8+. Earlier work had already found some motif variants in reactive arthritis synovial fluid and blood. Matched ankylosing spondylitis synovial fluid reportedly showed significant enrichment of disease-linked clones.

TCR beta libraries were made by quantitative 5'-RACE with molecular barcodes. TCRdb processed the 5' RACE reads anew with MiXCR; each CDR3 protein has one entry. The repertoire consists of 200,000 to 250,000 distinct CDR3 sequences, with over 9.5% occurring once and the leading ten covering approximately 2.5%. On this clonotype: Its target is not known.

The specimen sequenced was blood, either unsorted or a sorted T cell fraction (not recorded which). This TCR came from a male donor with ankylosing spondylitis or in good health (not recorded which).

CDR3 DNA: TGTGCCAGTAGTACTCGGACAGGGGGCTCGACCGGGGAGCTGTTTTTT. Translating gives CASSTRTGGSTGELFF. The genes are TRBV19 and TRBJ2-2, with 11 bases that match TRBD1. Germline V gene sequence: CDR1 LNHDA, CDR2 SQIVND (reference sequence). The CDR3 is 16 amino acids. Trimming cost V 4 bases and J 5 bases; bases outside gene matches: 6.